Below, 32 T cell receptor beta chains from the same sample are listed, as sequenced in a study of early stage breast cancer tumors (dated by TCRdb to about 2017). The library was generated by the immunoSEQ multiplex PCR assay. What TCRdb holds here is the immuneACCESS table cut down to in-frame rearrangements. Part of the clones is not present; checked against another copy, under half of the missing clones reflect an unresolved V gene, and the others are unexplained. The sample table shows some 30,000 clones, and 70% to 90% are seen once. The ten largest clones take up 9% to 9.5% of the sample. The sequencing input was blood. These receptors originate from a person between 45 and 65 years old with breast cancer.

The chain joins TRBV7-9 to TRBJ2-5; the match to TRBD1 covers 7 bases. CDR1 and CDR2 from the germline V gene are SEHNR and FQNEAQ (reference sequence). There are 13 residues in the CDR3. Trimming took 6 bases from V and 5 from J; bases not matched to a gene: 6. For the CDR3, the DNA is TGTGCCAGCAGGCCTACAGGGGAGGAGACCCAGTACTTC. It codes for CASRPTGEETQYF.

The chain has TRBV21-1 and TRBJ1-1. TRBV21-1 is tagged as a pseudogene. CDR3 size: 15 residues. The CDR3 DNA is TGTGCCAGCACTATAAGGCGGTGGGTGAACACTGAAGCTTTCTTT. The encoded protein is CASTIRRWVNTEAFF.

The chain joins TRBV20-1 to TRBJ2-5; D uncertain. The V and J ends lost 5 bases and 2 bases respectively, with 3 bases between them. Germline V gene data show CDR1 as DFQATT and CDR2 as SNEGSKA (reference sequence). This CDR3 has 10 amino acids. The chain's CDR3 is CSAQQETQYF. In nucleotides, the CDR3 is TGCAGTGCTCAACAAGAGACCCAGTACTTC.

This clone was seen only a few times. V is TRBV11-2 and J is TRBJ1-6; the D gene is possibly TRBD1 (5 bases). Germline assignment: CDR1 SGHAT and CDR2 FQNNGV. Trimming cost V 5 bases and J 2 bases, with 13 bases left between them. The CDR3 totals 16 residues. The CDR3 DNA reads as TGTGCCAGCAGCGCTCAAGGGGCGCCCTATAATTCACCCCTCCACTTT. This translates into CASSAQGAPYNSPLHF.

The chain employs TRBV28 and TRBJ2-7; a possible D gene is TRBD1 (6 bases). Germline lookup yields CDR1 MDHEN and CDR2 SYDVKM. Between the trimmed V and J ends, which lost 11 bases and 5 bases, there was a span of 19 bases. This CDR3 is built from 13 residues. CDR3 amino acids: CAGKQGQEDEQYF. For the CDR3, the DNA is TGTGCCGGAAAACAGGGACAAGAGGACGAGCAGTACTTC.

The chain recombines TRBV5-4 with TRBJ1-1; 7 bases are a match to TRBD1. Germline V gene lookup returns CDR1 SGHNT and CDR2 YYREEE (reference sequence). The length of the CDR3 is 12 residues. The V gene end was trimmed by 4 bases and the J gene end by 8 bases; junction bases not matched to a gene: 5. DNA of the CDR3: TGTGCCAGCAGCCGTACAGGGGAGGAAGCTTTCTTT. Translating gives CASSRTGEEAFF.

This chain links TRBV29-1 with TRBJ1-4, with D possibly matching TRBD1 (5 bases). Per germline, CDR1 SQVTM and CDR2 ANQGSEA. CDR3 length: 12 residues. V lost 7 bases and J 7 bases, leaving 13 bases between the germline ends. For the CDR3, the DNA is TGCAGCGCCCGGGATGGGGGTGAAAAACTGTTTTTT. This encodes CSARDGGEKLFF.

The chain is built from TRBV4-1 and TRBJ2-7; D could derive from TRBD1 or TRBD2 (6 bases each). CDR1 and CDR2 (germline): MGHRA, YSYEKL. The CDR3 contains 14 residues. V was clipped by 3 bases and J by 7 bases, with 16 bases between them. DNA for the CDR3: TGCGCCAGCAGCCACCTTGGGGGGCCTGAGGAGCAGTACTTC. This sequence encodes CASSHLGGPEEQYF.

J is TRBJ1-1 and V is TRBV19, with 7 positions matching TRBD1. J lost 8 bases, V lost 6 bases, and 3 bases had no gene match. There are 11 residues in the CDR3. Per the germline V gene, CDR1 is LNHDA and CDR2 is SQIVND (reference sequence). CDR3 in DNA: TGTGCCAGTAGCTCCAGGGGGGAAGCTTTCTTT. This sequence encodes CASSSRGEAFF.

The CDR3 here is CASSESAGVTQYF. The CDR3 DNA sequence: TGTGCCAGCAGTGAATCGGCAGGGGTGACGCAGTACTTC. The rearrangement links TRBV6-1 to TRBJ2-7, with D possibly TRBD1 on 6 matching bases. The germline V gene encodes CDR1 MNHNS and CDR2 SASEGT. V was cut by 2 bases and J by 9 bases, with 14 bases left in between. The CDR3 spans 13 residues.

The J gene is TRBJ1-1, the V gene TRBV6-5; D gene unclear. Deletions cut 8 bases from V and 1 base from J, with 8 bases between. This CDR3 is 12 amino acids long. Germline V gives CDR1 MNHEY, CDR2 SVGAGI. This CDR3 is CASGHPNTEAFF. The CDR3 bases are TGTGCCAGCGGGCACCCGAACACTGAAGCTTTCTTT.

This clone was found a few times. CDR3 protein: CASSLPTRDEKLFF. The CDR3 region has the DNA TGTGCCAGCAGCTTACCGACGCGGGATGAAAAACTGTTTTTT. The chain uses TRBV7-2 and TRBJ1-4; no definite D call. V dropped 2 bases and J dropped 6 bases, with 10 bases sitting between them. Germline CDR1 reads SGHTA; CDR2 reads FQGNSA. The CDR3 consists of 14 residues.

The chain has TRBV6-5 and TRBJ1-2; 7 bases map to TRBD1. The CDR3 runs 16 residues. Germline-derived CDR1 and CDR2 are MNHEY and SVGAGI. Trimming cost V 0 bases and J 4 bases; bases outside gene matches: 8. The CDR3 DNA reads TGTGCCAGCAGTTACTCCCCAACAGGGGCGGGCTATGGCTACACCTTC. Translated, it gives CASSYSPTGAGYGYTF.

This clone was detected a few times. This chain uses TRBV11-2 with TRBJ2-2; no firm D call. This CDR3 spans 12 amino acids. The V gene's germline CDR1 is SGHAT and CDR2 FQNNGV. V was clipped by 6 bases and J by 6 bases, with 8 bases between them. The CDR3 DNA sequence: TGTGCCAGCAGGGTTGGGCCCGGGGAGCTGTTTTTT. Protein: CASRVGPGELFF.

The chain recombines TRBV5-4 with TRBJ2-7; TRBD2 matches at 15 bases. The germline V gene has CDR1 SGHNT and CDR2 YYREEE (reference sequence). V was clipped by 9 bases and J by 2 bases; unmatched bases: 6. The CDR3 has 15 amino acids. CDR3 region: CATWTSGRVTYEQYF. CDR3 DNA: TGTGCCACCTGGACTAGCGGGAGGGTTACCTACGAGCAGTACTTC.

This chain uses TRBV30 with TRBJ2-7; TRBD2 is a possible D gene (5 bases). Germline V gives CDR1 GTSNPN, CDR2 SVGIG (reference sequence). V dropped 0 bases and J dropped 5 bases, with 11 bases sitting between them. This CDR3 has 13 amino acids. CDR3 in DNA: TGTGCCTGGAGTGTACTAGGGAGCGACGAGCAGTACTTC. It codes for CAWSVLGSDEQYF.

This rearrangement joins TRBV11-2 to TRBJ2-3, with 9 nucleotides matching TRBD2. This CDR3 has 16 amino acids. Trimming at V came to 3 bases and at J to 2 bases, leaving 6 bases not matched to a gene. Germline CDR1 reads SGHAT; CDR2 reads FQNNGV. The CDR3 region is CASSLYPSGDTDTQYF. In DNA form, the CDR3 reads TGTGCCAGCAGCTTGTACCCTAGCGGGGACACAGATACGCAGTATTTT.

CDR3 loop: CASSVVSTDTQYF. The CDR3 DNA is TGTGCCAGCAGTGTGGTCAGCACAGATACGCAGTATTTT. The V call is TRBV2, the J call TRBJ2-3, with no clear D. Germline V gene data show CDR1 as SNHLY and CDR2 as FYNNEI. V gave up 4 bases and J gave up 0 bases, with 5 bases separating them. This CDR3 spans 13 amino acids.

The rearrangement uses TRBV7-9 and TRBJ2-3; 7 nucleotides line up with TRBD2. Germline CDR1 and CDR2: SEHNR and FQNEAQ (reference sequence). Trimming removed 2 bases from V and 6 bases from J; junction bases left unmatched: 2. CDR3 length equals 13 residues. This CDR3 is CASSLLGGDTQYF. The CDR3 DNA is TGTGCCAGCAGCTTATTGGGAGGGGATACGCAGTATTTT.

Only one count was recorded for this clone. The chain combines TRBV5-1 with TRBJ1-1; weak D call: TRBD1 (5 bases). V gave up 4 bases and J gave up 1 base, with 11 bases separating them. The CDR3 spans 14 residues. Germline V gene data show CDR1 as SGHRS and CDR2 as YFSETQ. CDR3: CASSVTTGNTEAFF. DNA of the CDR3: TGCGCCAGCAGCGTGACTACAGGGAACACTGAAGCTTTCTTT.

The CDR3: CASRLAGVKEETQYF. The CDR3 nucleotides are TGTGCCAGCAGACTAGCGGGAGTGAAGGAAGAGACCCAGTACTTC. The rearrangement uses TRBV11-2 and TRBJ2-5, with 11 bases matching TRBD2. Trimming removed 6 bases from V and 3 bases from J; junction bases left unmatched: 6. The CDR3 runs 15 residues. CDR1 SGHAT and CDR2 FQNNGV come from the germline V gene.

The rearrangement joins TRBV4-2 to TRBJ1-1; a possible D gene is TRBD1 (5 bases). The CDR3 runs 16 residues. Trimming took off 1 base at V and 1 base at J, with 13 bases between the two ends. Germline assignment: CDR1 LGHNA and CDR2 YNFKEQ. The CDR3 nucleotides read TGTGCCAGCAGCCAAGGAGACAGTCTCCCGAACACTGAAGCTTTCTTT. This encodes CASSQGDSLPNTEAFF.

V gene TRBV14 combines with J gene TRBJ1-2; no reliable D call. Germline CDR1 reads SGHDN; CDR2 reads FVKESK. The ends were cut back, 1 base at V and 8 bases at J, with 11 bases in the middle. The CDR3 is 13 residues long. CDR3 nucleotide sequence: TGTGCCAGCAGCCAAGTAAGGGTATCGGGCTACACCTTC. Protein sequence: CASSQVRVSGYTF.

The chain joins TRBV18 to TRBJ2-3; weak D call: TRBD2 (5 bases). Trimming took 4 bases from V and 4 from J, leaving 15 bases between them. The CDR3 covers 15 residues. Germline V gene lookup returns CDR1 KGHSH and CDR2 LQKENI. The DNA of the CDR3 is TGTGCCAGCTCACAAGACCAAGCGGTGGCAGATACGCAGTATTTT. Protein: CASSQDQAVADTQYF.

This chain joins TRBV7-3 and TRBJ2-7; weak D call: TRBD1 (6 bases). The CDR3 is 13 amino acids. Trimming left V 4 bases short and J 1 base short, with 8 bases between. CDR1 is SGHTA and CDR2 is FQGTGA in the germline V gene. The CDR3 reads CASSYTGSYEQYF. The CDR3 DNA follows: TGTGCCAGCAGCTACACAGGGTCCTACGAGCAGTACTTC.

The chain joins TRBV7-3 to TRBJ2-6, with 12 positions matching TRBD1. The CDR3 contains 17 residues. Germline trimming cut 4 bases from V and 0 bases from J; bases unmatched to any gene: 1. CDR1 is SGHTA and CDR2 is FQGTGA in the germline V gene. This chain's CDR3 is CASSSGQGASGANVLTF. DNA of the CDR3: TGTGCCAGCAGCTCGGGACAGGGGGCCTCTGGGGCCAACGTCCTGACTTTC. The complete variable domain, with remaining parts taken from reference TRBV7-3 and TRBJ2-6, reads GAGVSQTPSNKVTEKGKYVELRCDPISGHTALYWYRQSLGQGPEFLIYFQGTGAADDSGLPNDRFFAVRPEGSVSTLKIQRTERGDSAVYLCASSSGQGASGANVLTFGAGSRLTVL.

CDR3 in amino acids: CASSAQQGLTEAFF. The CDR3 DNA is TGTGCCAGCAGCGCCCAACAGGGGCTCACTGAAGCTTTCTTT. The chain has TRBV9 and TRBJ1-1; 7 nucleotides match TRBD1. CDR1 SGDLS and CDR2 YYNGEE come from the germline V gene. V lost 3 bases and J lost 4; bases outside the gene matches: 6. CDR3 length: 14 residues.

This clone was found a few times. J is TRBJ1-2 and V is TRBV29-1; tentatively, D is TRBD1 (6 bases). The germline V gene encodes CDR1 SQVTM and CDR2 ANQGSEA. This CDR3 has 11 amino acids. V lost 5 bases and J lost 8, with 12 bases in between. The CDR3 sequence: CSVTGADGYTF. CDR3 sequence (DNA): TGCAGCGTTACGGGGGCGGACGGCTACACCTTC.

This sequence joins TRBV7-9 and TRBJ1-3; D ambiguous. Germline CDR1 is SEHNR and CDR2 is FQNEAQ (reference sequence). CDR3 length: 16 amino acids. V was cut by 0 bases and J by 0 bases, with 9 bases left in between. The CDR3 DNA is TGTGCCAGCAGCTTAGCGACTCTAGGCTCTGGAAACACCATATATTTT. This gives the protein CASSLATLGSGNTIYF.

This chain joins TRBV4-3 and TRBJ2-1; 7 bases map to TRBD2. After removal of 3 bases from V and 9 bases from J, the junction contained 8 bases not matched to a gene. The CDR3 consists of 14 residues. Looked up from germline, CDR1 is LGHNA and CDR2 is YSLEER. For the CDR3, the DNA is TGCGCCAGCAGCCAGGTGACTAGCACCGGTGAGCAGTTCTTC. Translating gives CASSQVTSTGEQFF.

V usage is TRBV10-3 and J usage is TRBJ2-2, with 13 bases fitting TRBD2. Germline V gives CDR1 ENHRY, CDR2 SYGVKD. The CDR3 has 18 residues. Trimming removed 3 bases from V and 7 bases from J; junction bases left unmatched: 11. The CDR3 DNA follows: TGTGCCATCAGTGAATCACTAGCGGGGGGGCCGAGGCACGGGGAGCTGTTTTTT. Amino acid sequence: CAISESLAGGPRHGELFF.

The chain has TRBV4-1 and TRBJ2-5, with TRBD1 matching over 9 bases. V trimming: 1 base; J trimming: 4 bases; junction bases outside the gene matches: 4. Germline V gives CDR1 MGHRA, CDR2 YSYEKL. The CDR3 consists of 15 residues. CDR3 in amino acids: CASSQGDREGETQYF. The CDR3 bases are TGCGCCAGCAGCCAAGGGGACAGGGAGGGAGAGACCCAGTACTTC.